This TCR beta chain was sequenced in a study of PD-1 blockade in classical Hodgkin lymphoma. A word on this clone: Different DNA sequences within this sample yield the same CDR3.

Produced via immunoSEQ multiplex PCR; TCRdb's table is partial and in-frame only. The table lists more than 8,000 clones, 87% of them singletons. This CDR3 is built from 17 residues. The trim removed 5 bases at V and 2 bases at J, leaving 7 bases unmatched. Germline-derived CDR1 and CDR2 are SSHAT and FNYEAQ (reference sequence). Documented time point: cycle 4 day 1 (C4D1), after about 6 weeks of nivolumab. Brentuximab vedotin exposure varied among the patients, all of whom had relapsed after autologous stem cell transplantation. The chain recombines TRBV7-7 with TRBJ2-2; the match to TRBD2 covers 11 bases. The sequence derives from a human donor with classical Hodgkin lymphoma. Sample: peripheral blood mononuclear cells (PBMCs), taken before the fourth cycle of nivolumab. The CDR3 protein is CASSLRTSGPNTGELFF. In DNA, the CDR3 is TGTGCCAGCAGCCTACGGACTAGCGGGCCTAACACCGGGGAGCTGTTTTTT.